Sequencing of this T cell receptor (beta chain) was carried out in a study of Graves' ophthalmopathy and Graves' hyperthyroidism. PBMCs were obtained from roughly 10 ml of fresh peripheral blood. The sequenced template was RNA, covering the TCR beta CDR3 region. The first round was an RT-PCR with HTBI primers, and the second round was a multiplex PCR. In TCRdb, the multiplex PCR reads were re-called with MiXCR into one record per CDR3 protein. The sample yields 360,000 or so distinct CDR3 sequences, about 18% seen once. This clonotype was sampled from a woman between 18 and 29 years old with Graves' ophthalmopathy. Sequences were obtained from peripheral blood.

The CDR3 loop is CASSPRGSSGGYGYTF. CDR3 DNA sequence: TGTGCCAGCAGTCCCCGGGGCAGCTCTGGTGGATATGGCTACACCTTC. J is TRBJ1-2 and V is TRBV12-3 or TRBV12-4; D perhaps matches TRBD1 (5 bases). The CDR3 is 16 amino acids. Deletions cut 5 bases from V and 5 bases from J, with 21 bases between.